One and the same sample provided the 7 T cell receptor beta chains below, sequenced in a study of Ad26.COV2.S vaccination and SARS-CoV-2 variants. As to treatment: about 20 received Ad26.COV2.S at low or high dose, single or two shots; about 5 received placebo; per-sample allocation not given. Collection of samples fell on day 63 after the first vaccine or placebo injection. Generated by immunoSEQ multiplex PCR, the TCRdb table keeps only in-frame clones and is missing some. Found here are about 400,000 clones, 75% to 90% of them singletons; the top ten hold under 2%. The sequences come from peripheral blood, collected in a trial of Ad26.COV2.S vaccine versus placebo. The receptors here all came from a person aged 18 to 65 who received the Ad26.COV2.S COVID-19 vaccine or a placebo.

This clone was observed once. The chain links TRBV27 to TRBJ1-1; weak D call: TRBD1 (5 bases). The CDR3 consists of 13 residues. V dropped 10 bases and J dropped 2 bases, with 14 bases sitting between them. Germline V gene data show CDR1 as MNHEY and CDR2 as SMNVEV (reference sequence). CDR3 protein: CATSGTFNTEAFF. DNA of the CDR3: TGTGCCACCTCCGGGACGTTTAACACTGAAGCTTTCTTT.

V is TRBV3-1 (or the pseudogene TRBV3-2) and J is TRBJ2-2; 11 bases align to TRBD2. Germline lookup yields CDR1 LGHDT and CDR2 YNNKEL (reference sequence). V shed 1 base and J 4 bases; nucleotides not matched to a gene: 5. The CDR3 is 17 residues long. The CDR3 is CASSQVLAGGGTGELFF. CDR3 nucleotide sequence: TGTGCCAGCAGCCAAGTTCTAGCGGGAGGCGGCACCGGGGAGCTGTTTTTT.

J is TRBJ2-2 and V is TRBV30; D could derive from TRBD1 or TRBD2 (5 bases each). The germline V gene has CDR1 GTSNPN and CDR2 SVGIG (reference sequence). With 0 bases removed from V and 5 bases from J, the gap between germline ends came to 13 bases. This CDR3 region has 15 residues. The CDR3 DNA reads as TGTGCCTGGAGTGTTGGGGGATCTGGGACCGGGGAGCTGTTTTTT. Translation gives CAWSVGGSGTGELFF.

The rearrangement joins TRBV5-3 to TRBJ2-7; 9 positions agree with TRBD1. TRBV5-3 is an ORF; its function is uncertain. The CDR3 spans 13 residues. With V trimmed by 4 bases and J by 5 bases, 4 bases remained unmatched. CDR3 sequence: CARSKGQGHEQYF. In DNA form, the CDR3 reads TGTGCCAGAAGCAAGGGACAGGGCCACGAGCAGTACTTC.

The chain is built from TRBV7-2 and TRBJ1-5; D is uncertain. The length of the CDR3 is 12 residues. Germline CDR1 reads SGHTA; CDR2 reads FQGNSA. V dropped 5 bases and J dropped 9 bases, with 11 bases sitting between them. The CDR3 coding sequence is TGTGCCAGCAGCCCCCGTGCTTGGCCCCAGCATTTT. This translates into CASSPRAWPQHF.

V gene TRBV19 combines with J gene TRBJ1-5; no reliable D call. This CDR3 contains 14 residues. Germline lookup yields CDR1 LNHDA and CDR2 SQIVND (reference sequence). V lost 4 bases and J 6 bases, leaving 13 bases between the germline ends. CDR3 residues: CASSTRTVGQPQHF. CDR3 bases: TGTGCCAGTAGTACTCGGACTGTAGGTCAGCCCCAGCATTTT.

This chain joins TRBV19 and TRBJ1-1; D is unclear. This CDR3 has 16 amino acids. The germline V gene encodes CDR1 LNHDA and CDR2 SQIVND (reference sequence). V gave up 3 bases and J gave up 1 base, with 15 bases separating them. CDR3 DNA: TGTGCCAGTAGTATCTCCGGGGAGGTGAAGAACACTGAAGCTTTCTTT. Amino acid sequence: CASSISGEVKNTEAFF.